The source of this TCR beta chain is a study of cytomegalovirus exposure and HLA in healthy donors (dated by TCRdb to 2017 to 2019). About the full investigation: According to an earlier analysis of a few hundred of the donors, some 180 million T cells yielded 117 million unique TCR beta sequences and about 300 Gb of sequence data. About 310 gigabases of sequencing data and 80 million or so unique TCR sequences were included in an early release covering several hundred HLA-typed donors. Among the roughly 400 genotyped donors, 81% belonged to the genetic ancestry cluster associated with self-reported Caucasian donors. The aim of the study was to test whether cataloging public T cell receptors could identify signatures of past pathogen exposure. The T cell repertoires of 666 subjects were profiled by immunosequencing and related to cytomegalovirus serostatus. Along with the approximately 650-subject first cohort, a separate validation cohort of over a hundred different subjects was used. High-throughput TCR immunosequencing, statistical association of individual TCRs with disease status, and machine learning were combined to predict cytomegalovirus infection status. A later analysis re-examined previously published TCR beta repertoires from roughly 650 donors and added high-resolution HLA genotyping to investigate patterns of TCR occurrence. In the later analysis, no new phenotypic data were used to find candidate immune exposures; instead, reliance was placed on TCR beta sequences and their occurrence across donors. An earlier analysis of around 540 of the donors applied high-throughput TCR beta sequencing to assess whether each TCR beta V gene segment acted as functional or pseudogenic. Donor age, sex, ethnicity and CMV serostatus were compiled alongside the repertoire data. A later genetic analysis took genome-wide SNP genotypes for about 55% of the 666 donors and used that subset as a discovery cohort. All discovery cohort repertoires had been generated using a single sequencing platform. HLA typing included class I and class II loci at four-digit resolution. Typing coverage varied by locus: roughly 629-630 donors for A, B, C, DRB1 and DQB1; approximately 520 for DQA1; more than 600 for DPA1; some 470 for DPB1. Roughly 5 DR-DQ haplotypes were handled as single units for association and clustering because linkage in the cohort was strong. On average, 235,054 unique TCR beta nucleotide sequences were sequenced per donor among 398 genotyped donors of the cohort, with about 17% of those sequences being non-productive.

In total, about 650 healthy bone marrow donors made up the cohort. At the time of sampling, every cohort member was nominally healthy, though immune exposures that went unrecorded were likely present. The donor tested CMV seronegative and was one of the 352 seronegative cohort members. A peripheral blood sample was collected from each donor, and TCR beta sequencing was performed on peripheral blood mononuclear cells. The Qiagen DNeasy Blood Extraction Kit was used to extract genomic DNA from the blood cell samples. General conclusions and limits of the study: Specific HLA alleles were associated with 15,000 to 20,000 TCR beta sequences at a false discovery rate of 0.05 in a later analysis. In an earlier analysis of roughly 560 of the donors, most TCR beta V segments were observed in productive rearrangements about 87% or about 30% of the time, broadly matching IMGT annotations. Sequencing depth was assumed to be roughly uniform across donors in the presence/absence analyses, though that assumption may not hold. In vitro tests confirmed that a few of the cytomegalovirus-associated TCR beta chains recognize cytomegalovirus antigens. Several of the top co-occurrence clusters appeared to be linked to parvovirus B19, influenza, CMV and Epstein-Barr virus, according to a later analysis. For the cohort, immune exposure information was limited to CMV serostatus. Most TCR sequences were seen in very few donors, while some public TCRs were found in many individuals. HLA typing was unavailable for some donors at each locus, so association tests used only the typed subset. A later analysis found that TCR association rates varied across HLA loci, with DRB1 alleles showing the most associated TCRs and HLA-C alleles the fewest. In a later genetic analysis, fewer N-insertions in productive TCRs were reported among donors in an Asian-associated ancestry cluster than the roughly 710-donor mean. The study listed 164 TCR beta chains as associated with cytomegalovirus. Some IMGT-functional V segments, including TRBV6-2 and TRBV6-3, could not be distinguished by the 87-base-pair reads and were therefore excluded. Because counts were too low, roughly 16 rarely observed V segments, including chromosome 9 orphons, were left out of the earlier analysis of 587 of the donors. Strong co-occurrence of HLA alleles, especially DR and DQ, made assigning TCR associations to individual alleles difficult. A further reported finding was that TCR beta sequences accurately predicted the HLA-A and HLA-B alleles for most subjects in the first cohort. According to the authors, the approach could potentially be generalized to other disease states and immunological phenotypes. The sequencing pipeline was judged likely to have produced a cluster of highly shared sequence variants as a technical artifact. Linkage disequilibrium might explain the correlated functional status among segregating V segments, but an unknown experimental factor could not be ruled out. In this cohort, only TCR beta chains were sequenced, and detectable features were limited by the absence of alpha or paired-chain data. A later analysis found that most CMV-associated TCR beta chains appeared HLA-restricted, with HLA associations seemingly driven largely by CMV exposure. In a later genetic analysis, a missense DCLRE1C variant was associated with V-gene and J-gene trimming of TCR beta chains, and the association was replicated in an independent cohort. In both the original and validation cohorts, the classifier was reported to diagnose cytomegalovirus status with high specificity and sensitivity. A later analysis found that HLA-associated TCR beta chains were more clonally expanded and had lower generation probabilities than equally common non-associated chains.

The method was the immunoSEQ multiplex PCR assay. For the multiplex PCR, a mixture combining 60 forward primers for TCR Vbeta segments and 13 reverse primers for TCR Jbeta segments was used. Amplification of the CDR3 region of rearranged TCR beta genes was performed with a multiplex PCR assay on genomic DNA. The amplified TCR beta libraries were sequenced on the Illumina HiSeq System as 87-base-pair reads. As for the original processing: A later analysis tallied around 82 million unique TCR beta chains across the 666 repertoires, and some 10 million of those chains were shared by two or more donors. Raw reads were error-corrected and collapsed into unique sequences with a nearest-neighbor algorithm that merged closely related sequences to remove PCR and sequencing errors. To assign V, D and J gene segments, CDR3 sequences were aligned to IMGT reference sequences. Each retained sequence needed at least a six-nucleotide match to both a V gene segment and a J gene segment. Rearrangements were called productive when the CDR3 lacked stop codons and stayed in frame with V and J; all others were non-productive. Following IMGT convention, CDR3 was defined as the stretch from the second conserved V-encoded cysteine to the conserved J-encoded phenylalanine. The earlier analysis of some 550 of the donors excluded any sequence lacking an unambiguous match to a single V gene segment. An earlier analysis of a few hundred of the donors called V segments functional above 56.7% productive rearrangements and segregating when the between-donor standard deviation exceeded 5%. A statistical classification framework was developed to diagnose cytomegalovirus status using the catalog of TCR beta chain sequences. In a later analysis, TCR nucleotide sequences were compared against IMGT/GENE-DB human TR gene sequences so that V and J genes could be assigned. In a later analysis, CDR3 sequences and most-parsimonious VDJ recombination scenarios were assigned using the TCRdist pipeline. A later analysis defined each TCR beta chain by its CDR3 amino acid sequence plus V-gene family, and excluded reads lacking a unique V-gene family. In a later analysis, 450 to 600 highly shared, low-generation-probability nucleotide sequences were removed to address suspected cross-contamination and a sequencing artifact. In a later analysis, a clonal expansion index was calculated for each public chain from normalized within-repertoire ranks of inferred template counts. Generation probabilities in a later analysis came from a VDJ recombination model fitted to out-of-frame rearrangements, and those results were checked against IGoR. A later analysis scored TCR-TCR, TCR-HLA and TCR-CMV co-occurrence with hypergeometric tests, applying a repertoire-size bias correction to TCR pairs. A later analysis estimated false discovery rates by permuting HLA or CMV assignments 20 times. A later analysis grouped co-occurring TCRs with DBSCAN, adding TCRdist sequence similarity when clustering within HLA-allele-positive subsets. Repertoires with fewer than 30,000 or more than 120,000 public chains were left out of co-occurrence clustering, as were five repertoires with anomalous nucleotide sharing. TCRdb mirrors the immuneACCESS table, restricted to in-frame sequences. Some clones are absent from its copies; in checked studies, under half trace to an unresolved V gene, and the reason for the others is unknown. D and trimming come from the DNA, and the V and J calls and clone size come from that table. The sample table records about 140,000 clones; about four fifths of these occur just once. The ten largest clones represent less than 3.5% of the sample.

Note on this clone: Its antigen is currently not known. No qualities accompany the bases; no much larger clone lies one base away.

The CDR3 spans 15 residues, from the cysteine through the phenylalanine. Here the CDR3 DNA is all that survives: 45 bases in frame from base 1. V is pared back by 4 bases and J by 4 bases, with 11 bases lying between the germline termini. CDR1 and CDR2 were assigned from the germline V gene as MNHEY and SVGAGI. The TCR comes from a male donor in good health and CMV-seronegative. The chain couples TRBV6-5 to TRBJ1-6; no D gene can be assigned with confidence. The source material was PBMCs. The encoded CDR3 is CASSLRVEYNSPLHF. The nucleotide sequence is TGTGCCAGCAGTTTGAGGGTGGAGTATAATTCACCCCTCCACTTT.